This is a list of T cell receptor beta chains from one sample in a study of cytomegalovirus exposure and HLA in healthy donors. Generated by immunoSEQ multiplex PCR, the TCRdb table keeps only in-frame clones and is missing some. Counted here are 70,000 to 75,000 clones, roughly 70% occurring once; the ten biggest clones make up around 10%. Input material: PBMCs. The receptors shown here come from a middle-aged woman in good health and CMV-seropositive. Each CDR3 is given with its conserved first and last residue. D genes are given only for firm matches. Clone size is stated in some rows and not others, as once, few, many or a class when expanded.

j_gene	v_gene	d_gene	abundance	CDR3nt	CDR3aa
TRBJ2-7	TRBV6-1	NA	NA	TGTGCCAGCAGTCCCGCCTACGAGCAGTACTTC	CASSPAYEQYF
TRBJ2-3	TRBV30	NA	NA	TGTGCCTGGAGTGTGCGACTAGTCGATACGCAGTATTTT	CAWSVRLVDTQYF
TRBJ2-1	TRBV5-1	NA	few	TGCGCCAGCAGTTACGACTCCAACAATGAGCAGTTCTTC	CASSYDSNNEQFF
TRBJ2-3	TRBV10-1	TRBD2	once	TGCGCCAGCAGTGAGTCGTCTAGCGGGGGGCCCCAAGCTACGCAGTATTTT	CASSESSSGGPQATQYF
TRBJ1-1	TRBV27	NA	few	TGTGCCAGCAGTATCATTATCGGGACATCTGAAGCTTTCTTT	CASSIIIGTSEAFF
TRBJ2-2	TRBV27	NA	few	TGTGCCAGCAGTTTTTGGGGGAGGTCGAACACCGGGGAGCTGTTTTTT	CASSFWGRSNTGELFF
TRBJ1-2	TRBV7-9	TRBD1	NA	TGTGCCAGCAGCACCGGGACAGGCGCTGGCTACACCTTC	CASSTGTGAGYTF
TRBJ2-1	TRBV7-8	NA	NA	TGTGCCAGCAGCTTAGTGACCCCCAGGGGAAGTGAGCAGTTCTTC	CASSLVTPRGSEQFF
TRBJ1-2	TRBV6-6	TRBD1	NA	TGTGCCAGCAGCCTCGGGACAGGAGCTTTCTATGGCTACACCTTC	CASSLGTGAFYGYTF
TRBJ1-6	TRBV6-5	NA	NA	TGTGCCAGCAGAGACTTAGGTGAACCCCTCCACTTT	CASRDLGEPLHF
TRBJ1-2	TRBV30	NA	NA	TGTGCCTGGAGCCTAACCAGGGGCTACACCTTC	CAWSLTRGYTF
TRBJ2-4	TRBV9	NA	NA	TGTGCCAGCAGCGGTAGCGACCTAAACATTCAGTACTTC	CASSGSDLNIQYF
TRBJ2-5	TRBV5-1	NA	NA	TGCGCCAGCAGCCCGGAGTACCAAGAGACCCAGTACTTC	CASSPEYQETQYF
TRBJ2-7	TRBV4-1	NA	NA	TGCGCCAGCAGCCAAGATTTGGGCAGGGTAGGGGAGCAGTACTTC	CASSQDLGRVGEQYF
TRBJ1-4	TRBV5-1	TRBD1	few	TGCGCCAGCAGCTTGGAGGGACAGGGGGCAATGGGGGGCGAAAAACTGTTTTTT	CASSLEGQGAMGGEKLFF
TRBJ2-5	TRBV5-1	TRBD1	NA	TGCGCCAGCAGCTTGACAGGGGATCAAGAGACCCAGTACTTC	CASSLTGDQETQYF
TRBJ1-5	TRBV7-9	NA	NA	TGTGCCAGCAGCTCGGACAGCCCTAATCAGCCCCAGCATTTT	CASSSDSPNQPQHF
TRBJ2-7	TRBV29-1	TRBD2	NA	TGCAGCGTTGTGGGGGAGCGGGGAGGCTACGAGCAGTACTTC	CSVVGERGGYEQYF
TRBJ2-7	TRBV28	NA	once	TGTGCCAGCAGTTTAGGAGGGTGGGGTTCCTACGAGCAGTACTTC	CASSLGGWGSYEQYF
TRBJ1-6	TRBV25-1	NA	NA	TGTGCCAGCAGGGGAACAGAAGGGGAAATTTCACCCCTCCACTTT	CASRGTEGEISPLHF
TRBJ1-5	TRBV7-9	TRBD1	NA	TGTGCCAGCAGTCCGGACAGGGGTAATCAGCCCCAGCATTTT	CASSPDRGNQPQHF
TRBJ2-5	TRBV19	TRBD2	once	TGTGCCAGTAGTTCGACTAGCGGGAGCACCCAGTACTTC	CASSSTSGSTQYF
TRBJ2-1	TRBV10-2	NA	NA	TGCGCCAGCAGTGAGCGCGGGAATGAGCAGTTCTTC	CASSERGNEQFF
TRBJ1-2	TRBV10-1	TRBD1	NA	TGCGCCAGCGAACACTCGGGACAGGCGGACTATGGCTACACCTTC	CASEHSGQADYGYTF
TRBJ1-3	TRBV2	NA	NA	TGTGCCAGCAGGATCAGGTTCTCTGGAAACACCATATATTTT	CASRIRFSGNTIYF
TRBJ2-5	TRBV9	TRBD2	NA	TGTGCCAGCAGCGTAAATAGTTGGGGCGGGGGAGAGACCCAGTACTTC	CASSVNSWGGGETQYF
TRBJ1-1	TRBV11-3	NA	NA	TGTGCCAGCAGCTTAGATGGAGGAGGGGACACTGAAGCTTTCTTT	CASSLDGGGDTEAFF
TRBJ2-5	TRBV4-1	TRBD2	NA	TGCGCCAGCAGCCGAGGACTAGCGGGGGGCGGGGAAGAGACCCAGTACTTC	CASSRGLAGGGEETQYF
TRBJ2-7	TRBV6-4	NA	NA	TGTGCCAGCAGTGACTCAACGGAGTCCGAGCAGTACTTC	CASSDSTESEQYF
TRBJ2-2	TRBV5-4	NA	NA	TGTGCCAGCAGCTTGGTACAGGGACGCGGGGAGCTGTTTTTT	CASSLVQGRGELFF
TRBJ2-3	TRBV5-1	NA	NA	TGCGCCAGCAGCTTGGCAGGATCCGTCAGCACAGATACGCAGTATTTT	CASSLAGSVSTDTQYF
TRBJ1-3	TRBV25-1	NA	once	TGTGCCAGCGCTCACTTCGGGGGGGCGGAAAACACCATATATTTT	CASAHFGGAENTIYF
TRBJ1-6	TRBV2	NA	NA	TGTGCCAGCAGTGAAAGATTATGGGGCACCCTCCACTTT	CASSERLWGTLHF
TRBJ1-4	TRBV27	NA	few	TGTGCCAGCAGTTTACGCCCACACCAGGGGAGGGAGGAGGAAAAACTGTTTTTT	CASSLRPHQGREEEKLFF
TRBJ1-5	TRBV2	NA	NA	TGTGCCAGCAGTGAAGCGCGGGGGGCGGGTCAGCCCCAGCATTTT	CASSEARGAGQPQHF
TRBJ1-5	TRBV7-2	NA	NA	TGTGCCAGCAGCTTAGTTACGAGGAGCAATCAGCCCCAGCATTTT	CASSLVTRSNQPQHF
TRBJ2-1	TRBV5-1	NA	NA	TGCGCCAGCAGCCACAGGCTGGGGCTAGCCTACAATGAGCAGTTCTTC	CASSHRLGLAYNEQFF
TRBJ2-7	TRBV2	TRBD2	NA	TGTGCCAGCAGGAGACTAGCGGGAGATGGCGAGCAGTACTTC	CASRRLAGDGEQYF
TRBJ2-1	TRBV9	NA	NA	TGTGCCAGCAGCGTAGGCCAGTACAATGAGCAGTTCTTC	CASSVGQYNEQFF
TRBJ1-6	TRBV19	NA	NA	TGTGCCAGTAGTAGAGGCAGGGGCCCACCCCTCCACTTT	CASSRGRGPPLHF
TRBJ2-7	TRBV29-1	TRBD1	few	TGCAGCGTTGTGAGGCTCACAGGGGGGCAATCGGGAGAGCAGTACTTC	CSVVRLTGGQSGEQYF
TRBJ1-2	TRBV9	NA	once	TGTGCCAGCAGCGTAGGCGCAGGCGCTAACTATGGCTACACCTTC	CASSVGAGANYGYTF
TRBJ2-7	TRBV25-1	TRBD1	NA	TGTGCCAGCAGTGAGGGACAGGGATCCGAGCAGTACTTC	CASSEGQGSEQYF
TRBJ1-3	TRBV6-5	TRBD1	few	TGTGCCAGCAGCTCGGGACAGGACGGAAACACCATATATTTT	CASSSGQDGNTIYF
TRBJ1-3	TRBV13	NA	once	TGTGCCAGCAGTTTAGAGCCCGACTCTGGAAACACCATATATTTT	CASSLEPDSGNTIYF
TRBJ1-1	TRBV18	NA	NA	TGTGCCAGCTCACCAGTATACAGGGCGTTGAACACTGAAGCTTTCTTT	CASSPVYRALNTEAFF
TRBJ1-3	TRBV7-3	NA	NA	TGTGCCAGCAGCCCAACAGGGTTTGGAAACACCATATATTTT	CASSPTGFGNTIYF
TRBJ1-6	TRBV6-1	NA	NA	TGTGCCAGCATGGGGAACAGGGCCAATAATTCACCCCTCCACTTT	CASMGNRANNSPLHF
TRBJ1-1	TRBV28	NA	NA	TGTGCCAGCGCAGCTGACCCGACAGGAGCTTTCTTT	CASAADPTGAFF
TRBJ2-3	TRBV4-2	TRBD2	NA	TGTGCCAGCAGCCAAGACGCGACGCGGGGGGGCGGGGATACGCAGTATTTT	CASSQDATRGGGDTQYF